The 18 T cell receptor beta chains listed next were all sequenced from one sample in a study of shared clonotypes between healthy human individuals. TCRdb's copy holds only in-frame clones and misses some; the assay was immunoSEQ multiplex PCR. Of about 2.1 million clones in the sample, about 93% are singletons; the top ten hold about 1.7%. It was CD45RO-negative cells, positively selected for CCR7, that made up naive CD8 cells, with terminally differentiated effector memory CD45RA+ cells excluded. The sequenced sample was naive CD8+ T cells from PBMCs. These receptors all stem from a man between 18 and 29 years old in good health. Some clones in this sample may be carry-over from other donors' samples.

In nucleotides, the CDR3 is TGTGCCAGCAGAAAAGGGTCGGCCGGGGAGCTGTTTTTT. It codes for CASRKGSAGELFF. V and J are TRBV25-1 and TRBJ2-2; D gene uncertain. Trimming removed 6 bases from V and 6 bases from J, with 11 bases in between. CDR3 length equals 13 residues. Germline loops: CDR1 MGHDK, CDR2 SYGVNS.

The chain employs TRBV9 and TRBJ2-7; D possibly uses TRBD1 or TRBD2 (6 bases each). CDR3 length: 13 residues. The V gene lost 0 bases and the J gene lost 7 bases, with 11 bases spanning the gap. Germline CDR1 is SGDLS and CDR2 is YYNGEE. The CDR3 nucleotides read TGTGCCAGCAGCGTAGCGGAGGGGGTGGAGCAGTACTTC. Translated, it gives CASSVAEGVEQYF.

The gene calls are TRBV11-2 and TRBJ2-7; D assignment may be TRBD1 or TRBD2 (5 bases each). The CDR3 has 14 residues. The V end was cut by 5 bases, the J end by 3 bases, with 14 bases between. CDR1 is SGHAT, CDR2 FQNNGV, per germline. CDR3 residues: CASSGRENNYEQYF. Written as DNA, the CDR3 is TGTGCCAGCAGCGGCAGGGAGAATAACTACGAGCAGTACTTC.

The V gene is TRBV27, the J gene TRBJ1-5, with TRBD1 matching over 7 bases. Germline trimming cut 7 bases from V and 4 bases from J; bases unmatched to any gene: 7. The CDR3 has 14 residues. Germline CDR1 reads MNHEY; CDR2 reads SMNVEV (reference sequence). The CDR3 region has the DNA TGTGCCAGCACCCCAACAGGGGTTAATCAGCCCCAGCATTTT. Protein product: CASTPTGVNQPQHF.

The rearrangement links TRBV4-3 to TRBJ2-1; no firm D call. V shed 4 bases and J shed 5 bases, with 12 bases lying between them. CDR1 and CDR2 from the germline V gene are LGHNA and YSLEER. The CDR3 consists of 14 residues. The CDR3: CASSLRTSDNEQFF. The CDR3 DNA follows: TGCGCCAGCAGCCTGAGGACGTCCGACAATGAGCAGTTCTTC.

This chain links TRBV7-9 with TRBJ2-1; 13 bases align to TRBD2. Germline assignment: CDR1 SEHNR and CDR2 FQNEAQ (reference sequence). After removal of 5 bases from V and 10 bases from J, the junction contained 8 bases not matched to a gene. The CDR3 has 15 residues. CDR3 DNA: TGTGCCAGCAGCCTGGGACTAGCGGGATCAGTCGAGCAGTTCTTC. This gives the protein CASSLGLAGSVEQFF. The variable domain in full, completed from reference TRBV7-9 and TRBJ2-1, reads DTGVSQNPRHKITKRGQNVTFRCDPISEHNRLYWYRQTLGQGPEFLTYFQNEAQLEKSRLLSDRFSAERPKGSFSTLEIQRTEQGDSAMYLCASSLGLAGSVEQFFGPGTRLTVL.

The chain couples TRBV11-1 to TRBJ2-7; TRBD1 matches at 7 bases. Germline V gene data show CDR1 as SGHAT and CDR2 as FQDESV (reference sequence). The CDR3 runs 13 residues. V shed 4 bases and J 1 base; nucleotides not matched to a gene: 1. CDR3 nucleotides: TGTGCCAGCAGCTCGGGACAGTCCTACGAGCAGTACTTC. Translated: CASSSGQSYEQYF.

The chain has TRBV14 and TRBJ2-1; TRBD2 matches at 9 bases. Germline V gene sequence: CDR1 SGHDN, CDR2 FVKESK. The CDR3 spans 14 residues. Germline trimming cut 3 bases from V and 6 bases from J; bases unmatched to any gene: 3. CDR3 in amino acids: CASSHPLAGNEQFF. The CDR3 bases are TGTGCCAGCAGCCACCCACTAGCGGGCAATGAGCAGTTCTTC.

The chain recombines TRBV9 with TRBJ1-1, with D tentatively TRBD1 (6 bases). Trimming cost V 3 bases and J 2 bases, with 17 bases left between them. Germline V gene data show CDR1 as SGDLS and CDR2 as YYNGEE. The CDR3 has 16 residues. In DNA form, the CDR3 reads TGTGCCAGCAGCGACCACAGGGAGGGAGCAAACACTGAAGCTTTCTTT. It specifies CASSDHREGANTEAFF.

This clone occurred a few times. The junction departs from the called germline gene at one end, perhaps through a read error. The rearrangement links TRBV9 to TRBJ2-1, with a weak D call TRBD1 (6 bases). The CDR3 runs 15 residues. Germline V CDR1 and CDR2: SGDLS, YYNGEE. The CDR3 loop is CASSDRVDSNNEQFF. In nucleotides, the CDR3 is TGTGCCAGCAGCGACAGGGTTGACTCCAACAATGAGCAGTTCTTC.

V gene TRBV9 combines with J gene TRBJ2-7, with a tentative D call TRBD2 (5 bases). Germline CDR1 SGDLS, CDR2 YYNGEE. V was clipped by 0 bases and J by 3 bases, with 13 bases between them. The CDR3 covers 15 residues. In DNA, the CDR3 is TGTGCCAGCAGCGTAGGGGCTAGCACCAACTACGAGCAGTACTTC. Residues: CASSVGASTNYEQYF.

DNA of the CDR3: TGTGCCAGCAGTTTCACTTTAGCCCCCTATGGCTACACCTTC. Protein sequence: CASSFTLAPYGYTF. The V call is TRBV7-9, the J call TRBJ1-2; no clear D. This CDR3 comprises 14 residues. Germline V gene data show CDR1 as SEHNR and CDR2 as FQNEAQ (reference sequence). V lost 6 bases to trimming and J lost 4 bases, with 15 bases between them.

The chain employs TRBV19 and TRBJ2-1; D might be TRBD2 (5 bases). Looked up from germline, CDR1 is LNHDA and CDR2 is SQIVND (reference sequence). With 4 bases removed from V and 6 bases from J, the gap between germline ends came to 10 bases. This CDR3 region has 13 residues. The CDR3 loop reads CASSSSGGNEQFF. Written as DNA, the CDR3 is TGTGCCAGTAGTAGTAGTGGAGGCAATGAGCAGTTCTTC.

V usage is TRBV29-1 and J usage is TRBJ2-1; 8 bases line up with TRBD2. In germline, CDR1 is SQVTM, CDR2 ANQGSEA. CDR3 length equals 12 residues. V trimming: 7 bases; J trimming: 2 bases; junction bases outside the gene matches: 1. The CDR3 protein is CSGGLAYNEQFF. The CDR3 bases are TGCAGCGGGGGACTAGCCTACAATGAGCAGTTCTTC.

This CDR3 reads CASSPRQVVVTEAFF. For the CDR3, the DNA is TGTGCCAGCAGTCCTCGACAGGTCGTGGTAACTGAAGCTTTCTTT. The rearrangement links TRBV27 to TRBJ1-1, with D perhaps matching TRBD1 (6 bases). Trimming shortened V by 5 bases and J by 5 bases, and 18 bases separated the two germline ends. This CDR3 has 15 residues. The V gene's germline CDR1 is MNHEY and CDR2 SMNVEV (reference sequence).

The V and J genes are TRBV4-1 and TRBJ2-7; D remains unclear. The germline V and J ends were trimmed by 7 bases and 2 bases, with 15 bases remaining between them. CDR1 is MGHRA and CDR2 is YSYEKL in the germline V gene. This CDR3 contains 14 residues. As DNA, the CDR3 is TGCGCCAGCACCACCGACACAAGCCCCTACGAGCAGTACTTC. Its protein product is CASTTDTSPYEQYF.

V is TRBV5-6 and J is TRBJ2-3; 7 nucleotides line up with TRBD1. V lost 4 bases, J lost 2 bases, and 13 bases stayed unmatched. This CDR3 region has 17 residues. Germline V gene sequence: CDR1 SGHDT, CDR2 YYEEEE. This CDR3 reads CASSLGDSILYTDTQYF. The CDR3 nucleotides are TGTGCCAGCAGCCTAGGGGACAGCATATTATACACAGATACGCAGTATTTT. Combining the CDR3 with reference TRBV5-6 and TRBJ2-3 gives the whole variable domain DAGVTQSPTHLIKTRGQQVTLRCSPKSGHDTVSWYQQALGQGPQFIFQYYEEEERQRGNFPDRFSGHQFPNYSSELNVNALLLGDSALYLCASSLGDSILYTDTQYFGPGTRLTVL.

This chain joins TRBV5-1 and TRBJ2-1; TRBD2 agrees at 7 bases. The CDR3 extends over 16 amino acids. Unmatched junction bases numbered 8, after V lost 1 base and J lost 4 bases. The germline gives CDR1 SGHRS, CDR2 YFSETQ. The CDR3 sequence is CASSLYASGTYNEQFF. CDR3 DNA: TGCGCCAGCAGCTTGTACGCTAGCGGTACTTACAATGAGCAGTTCTTC.